This paragraph covers one T cell receptor (beta chain) sequence. Its specificity is not known. UMI labels and 5' RACE were used to prepare the TRB cDNA libraries. TCRdb re-called the 5' RACE reads; every CDR3 protein appears as one record, without DNA. The sample is made up of 80,000 to 95,000 distinct CDR3 sequences, and the top ten hold around 1.4% of it. The data belong to a study of CXCR3-negative and CXCR3-positive naive CD8 T cells. Across the whole study: There were around 140 million TRB reads altogether, and each library had about 1.5 +/- 0.3 million of them.

Germline V gives CDR1 LNHNV, CDR2 YYDKDF (reference sequence). CDR3 length: 15 residues. Findings and caveats of the study: Compared with CXCR3-negative naive cells, CXCR3-positive naive cells showed more hydrophobic TRB CDR3s. Relative to memory CD8+ cells, whose diversity was much lower, both naive subsets had comparably high diversity. Similar TRBV-TRBJ usage was seen in naive cells (both CXCR3-negative and CXCR3-positive), but memory cells differed.

The sequence was obtained from a human donor in good health. Some clones in this sample may be carry-over from other donors' samples. The chain uses TRBV15 and TRBJ2-4; as DNA is missing, the TRBD1 call by TCRdb cannot be tested. Sequences were obtained from naive CXCR3- CD8+ T cells from blood. Sample subset: CD45RO-CCR7+CD27+CD95- naive CD8+ T cells lacking CXCR3 (TNR3-). The CDR3: CATSTTGLAKNIQYF.